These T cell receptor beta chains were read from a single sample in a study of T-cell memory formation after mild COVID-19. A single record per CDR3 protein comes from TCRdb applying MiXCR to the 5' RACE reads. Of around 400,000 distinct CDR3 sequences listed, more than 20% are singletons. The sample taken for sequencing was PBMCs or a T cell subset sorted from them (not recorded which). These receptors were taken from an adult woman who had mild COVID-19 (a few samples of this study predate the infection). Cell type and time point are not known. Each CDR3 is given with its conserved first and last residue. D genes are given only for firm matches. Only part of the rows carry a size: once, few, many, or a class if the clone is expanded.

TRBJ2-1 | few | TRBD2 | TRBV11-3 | TGTGCCAGCAGCTTCGTCGGGAGGGCAGGGAATGAGCAGTTCTTC | CASSFVGRAGNEQFF
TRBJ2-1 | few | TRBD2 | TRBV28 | TGTGCCAGCAGTTTAAAGCCCCCGGGACTAGGTTTCTATGAGCAGTTCTTC | CASSLKPPGLGFYEQFF
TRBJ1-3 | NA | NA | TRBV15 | TGTGCCACCAGCAGAGTGGCAGGGGCTGGAAACACCATATATTTT | CATSRVAGAGNTIYF
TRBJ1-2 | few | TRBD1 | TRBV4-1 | TGCGCCAGCAGCCAACTTACAGGGGAAGCAGGTGGCTACACCTTC | CASSQLTGEAGGYTF
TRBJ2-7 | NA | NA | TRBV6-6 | TGTGCCAGTCACAGGGCGAGCTCCTACGAGCAGTACTTC | CASHRASSYEQYF
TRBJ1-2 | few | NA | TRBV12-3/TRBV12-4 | TGTGCCAGCAGTTTAGATCCAGGGGAGGATGGCTACACCTTC | CASSLDPGEDGYTF
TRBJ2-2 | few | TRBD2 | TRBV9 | TGTGCCAGCAGCGCCCGGAGGACTAGCGGGAGGGCCCGGATCACCGGGGAGCTGTTTTTT | CASSARRTSGRARITGELFF
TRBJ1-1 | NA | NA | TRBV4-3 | TGCGCCAGCAGCCAACGGGCTGACAGGTTGAACACTGAAGCTTTCTTT | CASSQRADRLNTEAFF
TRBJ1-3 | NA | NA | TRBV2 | TGTGCCAGCAGTGCACAGAGCTATAGTGCCTCTGGAAACACCATATATTTT | CASSAQSYSASGNTIYF
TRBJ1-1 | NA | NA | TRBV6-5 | TGTGCCAGCAGTTACACCGGGGGGGGTACTGAAGCTTTCTTT | CASSYTGGGTEAFF
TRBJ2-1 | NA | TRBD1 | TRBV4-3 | TGCGCCAGCAGCCAAGAGGGACAGGGGTACAATGAGCAGTTCTTC | CASSQEGQGYNEQFF
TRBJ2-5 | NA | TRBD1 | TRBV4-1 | TGCGCCAGCAGCCGGACAGGGGGCGCAGAGACCCAGTACTTC | CASSRTGGAETQYF
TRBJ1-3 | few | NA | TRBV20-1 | TGCAGTGCTACATCTACAGGGACGGGAAACACCATATATTTT | CSATSTGTGNTIYF
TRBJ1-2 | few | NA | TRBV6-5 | TGTGCCAGCAGGCCCGGGGCAGCCTATGGCTACACCTTC | CASRPGAAYGYTF
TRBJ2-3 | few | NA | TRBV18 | TGTGCCAGCTCACGGCTTACAGGCACAGATACGCAGTATTTT | CASSRLTGTDTQYF
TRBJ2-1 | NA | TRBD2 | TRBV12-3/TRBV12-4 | TGTGCCAGCAAACTAGCGGGTTGGCCCGGAAATGAGCAGTTCTTC | CASKLAGWPGNEQFF
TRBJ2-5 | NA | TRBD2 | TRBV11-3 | TGTGCCAGCAGCTCGTGGACTAGCGGGCGCCAAGAGACCCAGTACTTC | CASSSWTSGRQETQYF
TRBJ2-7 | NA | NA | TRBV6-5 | TGTGCCAGCAGTACCCGGGGGGCGGGATACTACGAGCAGTACTTC | CASSTRGAGYYEQYF
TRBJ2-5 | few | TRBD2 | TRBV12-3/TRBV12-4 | TGTGCCAGCAGTCGACTAGCGGGAGGTGTGGGGGAGACCCAGTACTTC | CASSRLAGGVGETQYF
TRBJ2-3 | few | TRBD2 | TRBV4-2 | TGTGCCAGCAGCCCGACTGGGGGGACTAGCGGGAGGAGAAGCACAGATACGCAGTATTTT | CASSPTGGTSGRRSTDTQYF
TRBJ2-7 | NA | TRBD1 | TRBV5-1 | TGCGCCAGCAGCTTGGCAGTTGGGACAGAGGAGCAGTACTTC | CASSLAVGTEEQYF
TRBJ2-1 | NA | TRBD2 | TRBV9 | TGTGCCAGCAGCTCAAGCGGGAGGGAATACAATGAGCAGTTCTTC | CASSSSGREYNEQFF
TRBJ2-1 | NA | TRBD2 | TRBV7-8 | TGTGCCAGCAGCCTCTCCATCCTAGCGGGAGGGGGTGGTGAGCAGTTCTTC | CASSLSILAGGGGEQFF
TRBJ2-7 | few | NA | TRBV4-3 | TGCGCCAGCAGCCAGGGACCTCTAGGGCGGTCCCCTGGGGAGCAGTACTTC | CASSQGPLGRSPGEQYF
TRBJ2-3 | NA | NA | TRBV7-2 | TGTGCCAGCAGGAACACAGATACGCAGTATTTT | CASRNTDTQYF
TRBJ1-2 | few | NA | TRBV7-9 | TGTGCCAGCGTGGGGGGGCCTGGCTACACCTTC | CASVGGPGYTF
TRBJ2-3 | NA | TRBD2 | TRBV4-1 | TGCGCCAGCAGCCAAGTTGATAGCGGGGGGTCAGATACGCAGTATTTT | CASSQVDSGGSDTQYF
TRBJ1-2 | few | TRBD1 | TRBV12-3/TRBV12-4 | TGTGCCAGCAGTTTATTCGGACAGGGGGCGAGAGGCTACACCTTC | CASSLFGQGARGYTF
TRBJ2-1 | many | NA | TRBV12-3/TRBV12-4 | TGTGCCAGCAGTTCGTTGGAGCAGTTCTTC | CASSSLEQFF
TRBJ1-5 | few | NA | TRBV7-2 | TGTGCCAGCAGCTTACAGGGACAGCCCCAGCATTTT | CASSLQGQPQHF
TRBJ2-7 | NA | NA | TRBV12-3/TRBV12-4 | TGTGCCAGCAGTTTAACAGGGTTTTCCCACGAGCAGTACTTC | CASSLTGFSHEQYF
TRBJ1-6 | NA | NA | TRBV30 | TGTGCCTGGAGTAGGGAGGTCTCGAATTCACCCCTCCACTTT | CAWSREVSNSPLHF
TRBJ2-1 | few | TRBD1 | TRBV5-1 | TGCGCCAGCAGCGGGGACAGTCTTCTTGAGCAGTTCTTC | CASSGDSLLEQFF
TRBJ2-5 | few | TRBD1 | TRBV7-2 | TGTGCCAGCAGCTCCACCGGGGCAGGACAGGGGGAGACCCAGTACTTC | CASSSTGAGQGETQYF
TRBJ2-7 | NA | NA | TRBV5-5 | TGTGCCAGCAGCAAAATACAGGGTAGCTACGAGCAGTACTTC | CASSKIQGSYEQYF
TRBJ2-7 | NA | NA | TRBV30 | TGTGCCTGGAGTACCAGGCGAAACCGATACGAGCAGTACTTC | CAWSTRRNRYEQYF
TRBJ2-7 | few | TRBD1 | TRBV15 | TGTGCCACCAGCAGAGATCGGGGGACAGGGGAGTACGAGCAGTACTTC | CATSRDRGTGEYEQYF
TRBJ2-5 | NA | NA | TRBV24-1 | TGTGCCACCAGTGAGCCCCCGGGATTTGAATTCCAAGAGACCCAGTACTTC | CATSEPPGFEFQETQYF
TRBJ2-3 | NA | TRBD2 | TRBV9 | TGTGCCAGCAGCGAATATAGCGGGGCCTGGAGCACAGATACGCAGTATTTT | CASSEYSGAWSTDTQYF
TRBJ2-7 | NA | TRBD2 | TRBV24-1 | TGTGCCACCAGTGACTGGACTAGCGGGAAATACGAGCAGTACTTC | CATSDWTSGKYEQYF
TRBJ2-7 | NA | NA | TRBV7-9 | TGTGCCAGCAGCTTTGCGAGCTTCCCCTCCTACGAGCAGTACTTC | CASSFASFPSYEQYF
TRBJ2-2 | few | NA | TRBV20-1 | TGCAGTGCTTTATGGGACACCGGGGAGCTGTTTTTT | CSALWDTGELFF
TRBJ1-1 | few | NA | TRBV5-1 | TGCGCCAGCAGCTTGACCGGGTTCGCTGAAGCTTTCTTT | CASSLTGFAEAFF
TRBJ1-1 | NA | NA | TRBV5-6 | TGTGCCAGCAGCTTGAACAGCTGGAACACTGAAGCTTTCTTT | CASSLNSWNTEAFF
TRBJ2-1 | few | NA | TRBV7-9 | TGTGCCAGCAGCTTACACAGCCCCAATGAGCAGTTCTTC | CASSLHSPNEQFF
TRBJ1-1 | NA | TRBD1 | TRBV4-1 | TGCGCCAGCAGCCAAGAGGGGACAGGGTGGGCTTTCTTT | CASSQEGTGWAFF
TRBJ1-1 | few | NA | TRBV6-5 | TGTGCCAGCAGTTACGACGGGAGCGCTGAAGCTTTCTTT | CASSYDGSAEAFF
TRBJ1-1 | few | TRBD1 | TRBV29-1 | TGCAGCGTTGAAGTTGGACAGGGGTTTCAAGCTTTCTTT | CSVEVGQGFQAFF
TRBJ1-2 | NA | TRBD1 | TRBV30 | TGTGCCTGGAGTGTGGGGGACAGGCCGCTCTATGGCTACACCTTC | CAWSVGDRPLYGYTF
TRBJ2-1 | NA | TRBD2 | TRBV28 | TGTGCCAGCAGCATTGGCGGGACTAGCATTAATGAGCAGTTCTTC | CASSIGGTSINEQFF
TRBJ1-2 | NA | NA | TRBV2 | TGTGCCAGCAACATGGGGGTTGGCTACACCTTC | CASNMGVGYTF
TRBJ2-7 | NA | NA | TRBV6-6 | TGTGCCAGCAGTTTGGGCCGACTAGCCTACGAGCAGTACTTC | CASSLGRLAYEQYF
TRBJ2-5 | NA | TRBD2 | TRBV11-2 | TGTGCCAGCAGCTGGTGGACTAGCGGCAAAAAACAAGAGACCCAGTACTTC | CASSWWTSGKKQETQYF
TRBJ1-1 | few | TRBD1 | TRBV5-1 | TGCGCCAGCAGCTCCTCGGGACAGCCGAACACTGAAGCTTTCTTT | CASSSSGQPNTEAFF
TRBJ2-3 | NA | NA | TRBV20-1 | TGCAGTGCCCCGCCCGCGGGGGCCACAGATACGCAGTATTTT | CSAPPAGATDTQYF